This section outlines one T cell receptor (beta chain) sequence together with its context. The sample is drawn from a study of shared clonotypes between healthy human individuals. Germline loops: CDR1 MNHEY, CDR2 SMNVEV (reference sequence). Trimming at V came to 5 bases and at J to 3 bases, leaving 7 bases not matched to a gene. The CDR3 consists of 16 residues. Cells designated naive CD8 were CD45RO-negative and were positively selected for CCR7, with terminally differentiated effector memory CD45RA+ cells excluded. Donors were healthy HIV-negative adults without recent acute infections or vaccinations. Per the original data handling: Sequence data from immunoSEQ were junction-only and lacked quality scores; consequently, filtering differed. This table comes from immunoSEQ multiplex PCR, and its TCRdb copy is limited to in-frame clones, with some not included. The V and J calls and clone size are taken from that table; D and trimming were inferred from the DNA. The sample includes about 2 million clones, 85% to 95% seen only once; the top ten take roughly 1.2%.

The chain carries TRBV27 and TRBJ2-2, with 9 bases matching TRBD1. The receptor's source is a man aged 18 to 30 in good health. What was sequenced was naive CD8+ T cells sorted from blood. CDR3 protein: CASSGSDRGDTGELFF. CDR3 bases: TGTGCCAGCAGTGGATCAGACAGGGGGGACACCGGGGAGCTGTTTTTT.